This T cell receptor (beta chain) derives from a study of human T cells and chemical hapten exposure. This clonotype showed up just a few times. The antigen is undetermined. The library labeled individual cDNA molecules by adding unique molecular identifiers to them. One entry per CDR3 protein, called by TCRdb with MiXCR from the RACE reads. The sample contains just over 80,000 distinct CDR3 sequences, approximately 11% of which appear only once. Between the trimmed V and J ends, which lost 1 base and 0 bases, there was a span of 13 bases. This CDR3 spans 16 amino acids. Germline V gene sequence: CDR1 SGHDT, CDR2 YYEEEE. Time point indicated: patch test 1, 2 weeks after DPC sensitization. Treatment denoted: therapeutic diphenylcyclopropenone sensitization with weekly scalp DPC. The study's findings and limits: No shift was seen in TCRs above 1 in 1000 frequency with DPC sensitization.

This specimen was whole blood, taken in connection with sensitization to the hapten diphenylcyclopropenone (DPC). The TCR originated in a woman aged 50 to 60 with alopecia areata. Some clones in this sample may be carry-over from other donors' samples. The chain couples TRBV5-6 to TRBJ1-1; D is unclear. In DNA form, the CDR3 reads TGTGCCAGCAGCTTGACACCGGGCCGTATGAACACTGAAGCTTTCTTT. Its protein product is CASSLTPGRMNTEAFF.